This passage covers 11 T cell receptor beta chains from one sample sequenced in a study of spatial heterogeneity in lung cancer. The study, taken as a whole, reports: One measure, the expanded intratumoral alpha and beta TCR count, tracked tumor mutation counts.

TCRdb ran MiXCR on the 5' RACE reads and lists one entry per CDR3 protein. The sample lists 200 to 250 distinct CDR3 sequences, almost 50% occurring once. Time point specified: sample taken at primary tumor resection. The antigens these receptors bind are not known. Here the sequenced sample was lung tumor tissue, taken at surgery. These receptors originate from a male donor with early-stage non-small cell lung cancer.

Turning to this clonotype: Since the library was made to target alpha chains, this beta chain is a stray read and its abundance is not meaningful. J is TRBJ2-7 and V is TRBV5-4; D gene unclear. Trimming took 0 bases from V and 6 from J, leaving 13 bases between them. The germline V gene encodes CDR1 SGHNT and CDR2 YYREEE (reference sequence). The CDR3 consists of 14 residues. CDR3 sequence (DNA): TGTGCCAGCAGCTTGGCCCAGACCAATGGCGAGCAGTACTTC. This codes for CASSLAQTNGEQYF.

With respect to this clonotype: Being off target in a library aimed at alpha chains, this beta chain has a size of little meaning. The rearrangement links TRBV11-2 to TRBJ1-1, with TRBD1 matching 8 bases. This CDR3 region has 15 residues. The ends lost 5 bases at V and 1 base at J; junction bases unmatched: 6. The germline V gene encodes CDR1 SGHAT and CDR2 FQNNGV. CDR3 loop: CASSIAGTGNTEAFF. Written as DNA, the CDR3 is TGTGCCAGCAGCATCGCGGGGACAGGGAACACTGAAGCTTTCTTT. Combining the CDR3 with reference TRBV11-2 and TRBJ1-1 gives the whole variable domain EAGVAQSPRYKIIEKRQSVAFWCNPISGHATLYWYQQILGQGPKLLIQFQNNGVVDDSQLPKDRFSAERLKGVDSTLKIQPAKLEDSAVYLCASSIAGTGNTEAFFGQGTRLTVV.

Comment on this clonotype: This beta chain is an off-target read within a library intended for alpha chains, so its frequency means little. The chain carries TRBV20-1 and TRBJ2-3, with D possibly matching TRBD2 (6 bases). CDR1 is DFQATT and CDR2 is SNEGSKA in the germline V gene (reference sequence). With 5 bases removed from V and 0 bases from J, the gap between germline ends came to 12 bases. The CDR3 is 14 residues long. The CDR3 DNA is TGCAGTGCTCAAGGGACTCCGAGCACAGATACGCAGTATTTT. Its protein is CSAQGTPSTDTQYF.

Turning to this clonotype: Because this beta chain is a stray read in a library intended to capture alpha chains, its abundance should not be given much weight. The rearrangement joins TRBV19 to TRBJ2-1; 9 bases match TRBD2. CDR1 is LNHDA and CDR2 is SQIVND in the germline V gene (reference sequence). The V segment lost 3 bases and the J segment 6 bases; nucleotides outside the gene matches: 3. The CDR3 contains 14 residues. The DNA for the CDR3 is TGTGCCAGTAGTATTAGCGGGGGCCCCAATGAGCAGTTCTTC. As protein: CASSISGGPNEQFF.

This clonotype was picked up a small number of times. This beta chain represents an off-target read in a library built for alpha chains; its size is of limited meaning. The chain combines TRBV5-1 with TRBJ2-6; D is perhaps TRBD1 (5 bases). Germline CDR1 reads SGHRS; CDR2 reads YFSETQ. V was pared by 0 bases and J by 0 bases, with 19 bases between. The length of the CDR3 is 20 residues. The CDR3 loop reads CASSLAIGDSVSSGANVLTF. The CDR3 nucleotides are TGCGCCAGCAGCTTGGCCATCGGAGACAGCGTTAGCTCTGGGGCCAACGTCCTGACTTTC.

This clonotype turned up a few times. Since the library was made to target alpha chains, this beta chain is a stray read and its abundance is not meaningful. This rearrangement joins TRBV28 to TRBJ2-7; the D is unclear. Per germline, CDR1 MDHEN and CDR2 SYDVKM. The CDR3 is 14 amino acids. V lost 6 bases, J lost 0 bases, and 12 bases lay in between. The CDR3 reads CASSKGRSSYEQYF. The CDR3, as DNA: TGTGCCAGCAGCAAAGGGCGGAGCTCCTACGAGCAGTACTTC.

In regard to this clonotype: This beta chain appears as a stray read in a library generated for alpha chains; its size is not informative. The V call is TRBV7-2, the J call TRBJ2-1, with TRBD2 matching 12 bases. The germline gives CDR1 SGHTA, CDR2 FQGNSA. Unmatched junction bases numbered 5, after V lost 3 bases and J lost 8 bases. The CDR3 contains 15 residues. CDR3: CASSFLAGGRYEQFF. The CDR3 nucleotides read TGTGCCAGCAGCTTTCTAGCGGGGGGGCGTTATGAGCAGTTCTTC.

To note about this clonotype: This beta chain turned up in a library designed for alpha chains; as an off-target read, its abundance says little. The chain employs TRBV9 and TRBJ1-5, with 7 bases identical to TRBD1. V dropped 1 base and J dropped 0; count of bases not matched to a gene: 4. CDR1 is SGDLS and CDR2 is YYNGEE in the germline V gene. The CDR3 has 16 residues. The CDR3 DNA reads TGTGCCAGCAGCGTACCAGGGGGTAATAGCAATCAGCCCCAGCATTTT. Its translation is CASSVPGGNSNQPQHF.

This clonotype has just a few counts. The library was prepared for alpha chains; this beta chain is a stray read, so its frequency means little. The rearrangement uses TRBV7-8 and TRBJ1-5; 9 nucleotides match TRBD1. The CDR3 contains 15 residues. With 4 bases clipped from V and 1 base from J, the junction kept 2 bases outside the gene matches. The germline CDR1 and CDR2 sequences are SGHVS and FQNEAQ. CDR3 bases: TGTGCCAGCAGCTCACAGGGGGCGAGCAATCAGCCCCAGCATTTT. Translated: CASSSQGASNQPQHF.

Turning to this clonotype: With the library built for alpha chains, this beta chain is off target and its frequency is not meaningful. The chain recombines TRBV6-1 with TRBJ2-3, with D uncertain. Trimming cost V 0 bases and J 2 bases, with 12 bases left between them. Germline V gene sequence: CDR1 MNHNS, CDR2 SASEGT. This CDR3 spans 16 amino acids. The CDR3 protein is CASSEAVGRLTDTQYF. CDR3 in DNA: TGTGCCAGCAGTGAAGCGGTAGGACGGCTCACAGATACGCAGTATTTT.

In its sample, this clonotype was seen a few times. This beta chain came through as a stray read in a library set up for alpha chains, and its size says little. The chain joins TRBV3-1 to TRBJ2-7, with a possible D match to TRBD1 (5 bases). V was clipped by 4 bases and J by 3 bases, with 10 bases between them. Germline V gives CDR1 LGHDT, CDR2 YNNKEL (reference sequence). The CDR3 runs to 13 residues. CDR3 in DNA: TGTGCCAGCAGCCCGTCAGGGTACTACGAGCAGTACTTC. The encoded protein is CASSPSGYYEQYF.